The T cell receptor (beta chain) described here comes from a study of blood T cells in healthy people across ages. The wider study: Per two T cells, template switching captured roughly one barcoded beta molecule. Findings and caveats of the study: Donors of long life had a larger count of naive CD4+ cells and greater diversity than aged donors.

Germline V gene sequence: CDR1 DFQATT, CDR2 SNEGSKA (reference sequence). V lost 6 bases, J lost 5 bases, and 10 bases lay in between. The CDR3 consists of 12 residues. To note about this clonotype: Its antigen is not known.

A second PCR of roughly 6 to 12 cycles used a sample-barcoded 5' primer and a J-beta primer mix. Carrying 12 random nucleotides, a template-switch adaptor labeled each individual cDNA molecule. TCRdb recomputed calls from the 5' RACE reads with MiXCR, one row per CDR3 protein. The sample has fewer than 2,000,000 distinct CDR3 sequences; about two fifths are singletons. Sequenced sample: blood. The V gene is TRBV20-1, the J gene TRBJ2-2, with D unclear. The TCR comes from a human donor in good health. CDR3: CSAPWVTGELFF. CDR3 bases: TGCAGTGCACCTTGGGTAACCGGGGAGCTGTTTTTT.